A single sample gave rise to the 16 T cell receptor beta chains below, sequenced in a study of blood T cell repertoires in COVID-19. Generated by immunoSEQ multiplex PCR, the TCRdb table keeps only in-frame clones and is missing some. The repertoire holds some 98,000 clones, with around 80% as singletons. Sequencing input: peripheral blood. These receptors originate from a human donor in a cohort sampled during active COVID-19.

This chain connects TRBV18 to TRBJ1-1, with D possibly TRBD1 on 6 matching bases. There are 13 residues in the CDR3. Germline V gene data show CDR1 as KGHSH and CDR2 as LQKENI. Deletions cut 3 bases from V and 3 bases from J, with 8 bases between. CDR3 in amino acids: CASSPGAHTEAFF. The CDR3 region has the DNA TGTGCCAGCTCACCGGGGGCCCACACTGAAGCTTTCTTT. Filled out from reference TRBV18 and TRBJ1-1, the complete variable domain reads NAGVMQNPRHLVRRRGQEARLRCSPMKGHSHVYWYRQLPEEGLKFMVYLQKENIIDESGMPKERFSAEFPKEGPSILRIQQVVRGDSAAYFCASSPGAHTEAFFGQGTRLTVV.

A word on this clone: Other nucleotide sequences from this sample produce the same CDR3. V and J are TRBV18 and TRBJ2-7; TRBD1 matches 9 bases. With V trimmed by 3 bases and J by 2 bases, 2 bases remained unmatched. This CDR3 has 14 residues. The germline V gene encodes CDR1 KGHSH and CDR2 LQKENI. Written as DNA, the CDR3 is TGTGCCAGCTCACCGGGACAGGGAACCTACGAGCAGTACTTC. Translated, it gives CASSPGQGTYEQYF.

V and J are TRBV18 and TRBJ1-2; D perhaps matches TRBD1 (5 bases). This CDR3 comprises 13 residues. Looked up from germline, CDR1 is KGHSH and CDR2 is LQKENI. V shed 6 bases and J shed 4 bases, with 12 bases lying between them. This chain's CDR3 is CASSPDRSYGYTF. The CDR3 nucleotides are TGTGCCAGCTCCCCCGACAGAAGCTATGGCTACACCTTC.

The chain has TRBV19 and TRBJ2-7; the D is unclear. The CDR3 length is 14 residues. Trimming shortened V by 2 bases and J by 2 bases, and 10 bases separated the two germline ends. Germline V gives CDR1 LNHDA, CDR2 SQIVND (reference sequence). Written as DNA, the CDR3 is TGTGCCAGTAGTATACCCGGTAGTCCCTACGAGCAGTACTTC. Its protein is CASSIPGSPYEQYF.

This clone appeared a few times. The chain combines TRBV6-5 with TRBJ1-3; perhaps TRBD1 as D (5 bases). The CDR3 is 15 amino acids. Per the germline V gene, CDR1 is MNHEY and CDR2 is SVGAGI. Trimming pared 6 bases from V and 0 bases from J, leaving 12 bases between. Here the CDR3 DNA reads TGTGCCAGCAGCCAAGGACACTTCTCTGGAAACACCATATATTTT. Translation gives CASSQGHFSGNTIYF.

This chain joins TRBV9 and TRBJ2-1; 7 bases are a match to TRBD2. J was trimmed by 2 bases and V by 3 bases; bases with no gene match: 5. The CDR3 consists of 15 residues. CDR1 is SGDLS and CDR2 is YYNGEE in the germline V gene. The CDR3: CASSGRAGTYNEQFF. The CDR3 coding sequence is TGTGCCAGCAGCGGTCGAGCGGGGACCTACAATGAGCAGTTCTTC.

V gene TRBV19 combines with J gene TRBJ1-4; 7 bases line up with TRBD1. The V segment lost 6 bases and the J segment 5 bases; nucleotides outside the gene matches: 6. CDR1 and CDR2 (germline): LNHDA, SQIVND (reference sequence). This CDR3 is 14 amino acids long. The CDR3 here is CASRPGQSNEKLFF. The CDR3 DNA reads as TGTGCCAGTAGACCGGGACAGTCGAATGAAAAACTGTTTTTT.

This clone was seen more than once but under ten times. The rearrangement uses TRBV27 and TRBJ2-7; D possibly corresponds to TRBD2 (5 bases). V lost 8 bases and J lost 7, with 18 bases in between. This CDR3 region has 13 residues. Per the germline V gene, CDR1 is MNHEY and CDR2 is SMNVEV (reference sequence). CDR3 in DNA: TGTGCCAGCCAATTAATTAGAGGGAGTGAGCAGTACTTC. Protein sequence: CASQLIRGSEQYF.

In this sample, this clone turned up a few times. The V and J genes are TRBV9 and TRBJ1-2; tentative D call: TRBD1 (5 bases). CDR3 length: 13 residues. V was cut by 1 base and J by 4 bases, with 8 bases left in between. Germline values: CDR1 SGDLS, CDR2 YYNGEE. This chain's CDR3 is CASSVQGPYGYTF. The CDR3 region has the DNA TGTGCCAGCAGCGTACAGGGCCCCTATGGCTACACCTTC.

Written as DNA, the CDR3 is TGCGCCAGCAGCCAAACTAGCGGCGCCTACGAGCAGTACTTC. Its translation is CASSQTSGAYEQYF. This rearrangement joins TRBV5-1 to TRBJ2-7, with TRBD2 identical over 8 bases. With V trimmed by 4 bases and J by 2 bases, 5 bases remained unmatched. This CDR3 has 14 amino acids. CDR1 is SGHRS and CDR2 is YFSETQ in the germline V gene. Complete variable domain (other parts from reference TRBV5-1 and TRBJ2-7): KAGVTQTPRYLIKTRGQQVTLSCSPISGHRSVSWYQQTPGQGLQFLFEYFSETQRNKGNFPGRFSGRQFSNSRSEMNVSTLELGDSALYLCASSQTSGAYEQYFGPGTRLTVT.

This sequence joins TRBV3-1 (or the pseudogene TRBV3-2) and TRBJ1-5; tentatively, D is TRBD1 (5 bases). Deletions cut 4 bases from V and 6 bases from J, with 13 bases between. From germline, CDR1 is LGHDT and CDR2 YNNKEL (reference sequence). The CDR3 totals 14 residues. CDR3 nucleotides: TGTGCCAGCAGCCCCGGGGCGGGGGGTCAGCCCCAGCATTTT. Protein sequence: CASSPGAGGQPQHF.

This clone was counted a few times. The rearrangement uses TRBV10-1 and TRBJ1-2, with 7 bases lining up with TRBD1. The CDR3 contains 13 residues. Germline assignment: CDR1 WNHNN and CDR2 SYGVQD (reference sequence). V lost 2 bases and J lost 6; bases outside the gene matches: 3. The CDR3 bases are TGCGCCAGCAGTGAGGACAGGGTCGATGGCTACACCTTC. Protein sequence: CASSEDRVDGYTF.

This sequence joins TRBV7-3 and TRBJ2-2; TRBD1 agrees at 9 bases. Trimming cost V 5 bases and J 5 bases; bases outside gene matches: 6. The CDR3 is 15 amino acids. The germline V gene has CDR1 SGHTA and CDR2 FQGTGA. The CDR3 is CASSRDRAGTGELFF. The CDR3 nucleotides are TGTGCCAGCAGCCGGGACAGGGCCGGGACCGGGGAGCTGTTTTTT.

This clone was counted a few times. The rearrangement links TRBV3-1 (or the pseudogene TRBV3-2) to TRBJ2-6, with a weak D call TRBD2 (5 bases). V dropped 3 bases and J dropped 3 bases, with 6 bases sitting between them. The CDR3 sequence is 14 residues long. Germline V gene lookup returns CDR1 LGHDT and CDR2 YNNKEL (reference sequence). The CDR3, as DNA: TGTGCCAGCAGCCAGGCGGGTGGGGCCAACGTCCTGACTTTC. It yields the protein CASSQAGGANVLTF.

The chain joins TRBV27 to TRBJ2-2; 9 bases align to TRBD1. The trim removed 6 bases at V and 4 bases at J, leaving 6 bases unmatched. CDR3 size: 15 residues. The germline gives CDR1 MNHEY, CDR2 SMNVEV (reference sequence). CDR3 sequence: CASSKQGAATGELFF. CDR3 bases: TGTGCCAGCAGCAAACAGGGGGCCGCCACCGGGGAGCTGTTTTTT.

This clone was detected a few times. This chain uses TRBV11-2 with TRBJ2-7, with 11 bases matching TRBD2. The CDR3 totals 16 residues. CDR1 and CDR2 from the germline V gene are SGHAT and FQNNGV. V lost 3 bases, J lost 5 bases, and 9 bases stayed unmatched. Here the CDR3 DNA reads TGTGCCAGCAGCTTCTTGACTAGCGGGACCATCGACGAGCAGTACTTC. The encoded protein is CASSFLTSGTIDEQYF.